Listed here are 17 T cell receptor beta chains from one sample, sequenced in a study of blood T cell repertoires in COVID-19. Repertoires were generated with immunoSEQ multiplex PCR, while TCRdb's copy carries only in-frame clones and drops some. The sample yields some 230,000 clones, 82% seen once. What was sequenced was PBMCs or T cells enriched from blood (not recorded which). All receptors come from a man aged 40-49 years who had recovered from COVID-19.

This clone has only one observation. V and J are TRBV7-6 and TRBJ1-6; 7 bases agree with TRBD1. This CDR3 has 16 residues. V was pared by 5 bases and J by 5 bases, with 9 bases of the junction left unmatched. Germline CDR1 SGHVS, CDR2 FNYEAQ. The CDR3 DNA follows: TGTGCCAGCAGCCCGGGACAGAGCCTTAATAATTCACCCCTCCACTTT. Translating it yields CASSPGQSLNNSPLHF.

The chain's CDR3 is CASSLQGFSYNEQFF. In nucleotides, the CDR3 is TGTGCCAGCAGCTTACAGGGTTTCTCCTACAATGAGCAGTTCTTC. This rearrangement joins TRBV7-9 to TRBJ2-1; TRBD1 is a possible D gene (5 bases). Germline V gene data show CDR1 as SEHNR and CDR2 as FQNEAQ (reference sequence). The length of the CDR3 is 15 residues. V lost 2 bases, J lost 0 bases, and 8 bases lay in between.

Notes on this clone: Other DNA sequences in the sample encode the same CDR3. The chain joins TRBV7-9 to TRBJ1-1, with D tentatively TRBD1 (5 bases). This CDR3 comprises 14 residues. CDR1 is SEHNR, CDR2 FQNEAQ, per germline (reference sequence). Between the trimmed V and J ends, which lost 2 bases and 5 bases, there was a span of 12 bases. This chain's CDR3 is CASSLLGAQTEAFF. The CDR3 coding sequence is TGTGCCAGCAGCTTACTTGGGGCACAGACTGAAGCTTTCTTT.

V gene TRBV29-1 combines with J gene TRBJ1-2; a weak D match, TRBD1 (6 bases). Per germline, CDR1 SQVTM and CDR2 ANQGSEA. Trimming removed 6 bases at V and 4 bases at J, with 15 bases between. The CDR3 runs 13 residues. CDR3 nucleotide sequence: TGCAGCGTACAGGGAAAATCTCGCTATGGCTACACCTTC. This sequence encodes CSVQGKSRYGYTF.

The chain links TRBV3-1 (or the pseudogene TRBV3-2) to TRBJ2-5, with 14 nucleotides matching TRBD2. The germline V gene has CDR1 LGHDT and CDR2 YNNKEL (reference sequence). Trimming at V came to 1 base and at J to 0 bases, leaving 7 bases not matched to a gene. The CDR3 loop spans 19 amino acids. The CDR3 nucleotides read TGTGCCAGCAGCCAAGGGACTAGCGGGGGGCACCCGTACCAAGAGACCCAGTACTTC. Translating it yields CASSQGTSGGHPYQETQYF.

A single count supports this clone. The chain combines TRBV24-1 with TRBJ1-5; 9 positions match TRBD1. Germline V gives CDR1 KGHDR, CDR2 SFDVKD. This CDR3 has 14 amino acids. V shed 9 bases and J 6 bases; nucleotides not matched to a gene: 8. The CDR3 coding sequence is TGTGCCACCTCAAGGGGACAGGGCTCTCAGCCCCAGCATTTT. It specifies CATSRGQGSQPQHF.

This chain uses TRBV30 with TRBJ1-2, with a weak D call TRBD1 (5 bases). CDR1 and CDR2 (germline): GTSNPN, SVGIG (reference sequence). This CDR3 has 13 residues. V dropped 8 bases and J dropped 3 bases, with 16 bases sitting between them. CDR3 region: CALAHGGDYGYTF. The CDR3, as DNA: TGTGCCCTTGCTCACGGGGGGGACTATGGCTACACCTTC.

The chain combines TRBV30 with TRBJ1-5, with 9 nucleotides matching TRBD1. Germline lookup yields CDR1 GTSNPN and CDR2 SVGIG (reference sequence). This CDR3 region has 15 residues. The V gene end was trimmed by 3 bases and the J gene end by 6 bases; junction bases not matched to a gene: 9. The CDR3 nucleotides are TGTGCCTGGAGGAGTGGGGGGACAGGGCTTCAGCCCCAGCATTTT. Protein: CAWRSGGTGLQPQHF.

The V call is TRBV5-1, the J call TRBJ2-4; 8 bases fit TRBD2. The CDR3 loop spans 16 amino acids. Germline lookup yields CDR1 SGHRS and CDR2 YFSETQ. Losses at the gene ends were 2 bases for V and 6 bases for J; bases not matched to a gene: 10. CDR3 sequence reads: CASSLLAGPRLNIQYF. DNA of the CDR3: TGCGCCAGCAGCTTATTAGCGGGGCCCCGTTTAAACATTCAGTACTTC.

The gene calls are TRBV10-3 and TRBJ1-5; D may be TRBD1 (5 bases). The CDR3 has 15 amino acids. Germline-derived CDR1 and CDR2 are ENHRY and SYGVKD. Trimming stripped 4 bases from V and 4 bases from J, with 14 bases between. The CDR3 DNA is TGTGCCATCAGTGGGACAACGAACCGAAATCAGCCCCAGCATTTT. It yields the protein CAISGTTNRNQPQHF.

The chain couples TRBV9 to TRBJ1-3; perhaps TRBD1 as D (5 bases). This CDR3 comprises 15 residues. Germline CDR1 is SGDLS and CDR2 is YYNGEE. The V end lost 3 bases, the J end lost 2 bases, and 12 bases lay between the germline ends. In DNA form, the CDR3 reads TGTGCCAGCAGCGCCACATGGGGGGCTGGAAACACCATATATTTT. This translates into CASSATWGAGNTIYF.

This clone was detected many times. The DNA for the CDR3 is TGCGCCAGCAGCCAAGATTCAGGGATCGGGGAGCTGTTTTTT. It encodes CASSQDSGIGELFF. The chain links TRBV4-1 to TRBJ2-2; D possibly corresponds to TRBD1 (5 bases). The ends were cut back, 0 bases at V and 7 bases at J, with 9 bases in the middle. CDR3 length: 14 amino acids. The germline V gene encodes CDR1 MGHRA and CDR2 YSYEKL.

This chain links TRBV6-2 or TRBV6-3 with TRBJ2-7; perhaps TRBD1 as D (6 bases). This CDR3 is 13 amino acids long. The germline V gene encodes CDR1 MNHEY and CDR2 SVGEGT. The V gene lost 6 bases and the J gene lost 0 bases, with 9 bases spanning the gap. DNA for the CDR3: TGTGCCAGCAGCCGGACAGACTCCTACGAGCAGTACTTC. The encoded protein is CASSRTDSYEQYF.

V gene TRBV7-8 combines with J gene TRBJ2-5; 7 nucleotides match TRBD2. V trimming: 4 bases; J trimming: 4 bases; junction bases outside the gene matches: 12. The CDR3 has 16 residues. Per the germline V gene, CDR1 is SGHVS and CDR2 is FQNEAQ. CDR3 DNA sequence: TGTGCCAGCAGCTCAACGGGCGGGAGTAGGCGAGAGACCCAGTACTTC. It specifies CASSSTGGSRRETQYF.

The chain uses TRBV6-1 and TRBJ2-7, with 8 positions matching TRBD1. The CDR3 covers 15 residues. The V and J ends lost 1 base and 6 bases, in that order; junction bases with no gene match: 8. CDR1 and CDR2 from the germline V gene are MNHNS and SASEGT. CDR3 protein: CASSEELTGAGEQYF. CDR3 sequence (DNA): TGTGCCAGCAGTGAAGAACTGACAGGGGCAGGCGAGCAGTACTTC.

As concerns this clone: The same CDR3 can be traced to other DNA sequences in this sample. The V gene is TRBV5-1, the J gene TRBJ1-1; D gene ambiguous. Germline CDR1 SGHRS, CDR2 YFSETQ. Trimming took off 0 bases at V and 1 base at J, with 7 bases between the two ends. The CDR3 sequence is 14 residues long. For the CDR3, the DNA is TGCGCCAGCAGCTTGGATCGGGGGAACACTGAAGCTTTCTTT. Its protein product is CASSLDRGNTEAFF.

The chain recombines TRBV2 with TRBJ1-1; 10 nucleotides line up with TRBD1. Germline values: CDR1 SNHLY, CDR2 FYNNEI. The CDR3 totals 16 residues. V shed 7 bases and J 4 bases; nucleotides not matched to a gene: 12. The CDR3 coding sequence is TGTGCCAGCACTCCGGGACAGGGGAGGCGTGGCACTGAAGCTTTCTTT. Residues: CASTPGQGRRGTEAFF.